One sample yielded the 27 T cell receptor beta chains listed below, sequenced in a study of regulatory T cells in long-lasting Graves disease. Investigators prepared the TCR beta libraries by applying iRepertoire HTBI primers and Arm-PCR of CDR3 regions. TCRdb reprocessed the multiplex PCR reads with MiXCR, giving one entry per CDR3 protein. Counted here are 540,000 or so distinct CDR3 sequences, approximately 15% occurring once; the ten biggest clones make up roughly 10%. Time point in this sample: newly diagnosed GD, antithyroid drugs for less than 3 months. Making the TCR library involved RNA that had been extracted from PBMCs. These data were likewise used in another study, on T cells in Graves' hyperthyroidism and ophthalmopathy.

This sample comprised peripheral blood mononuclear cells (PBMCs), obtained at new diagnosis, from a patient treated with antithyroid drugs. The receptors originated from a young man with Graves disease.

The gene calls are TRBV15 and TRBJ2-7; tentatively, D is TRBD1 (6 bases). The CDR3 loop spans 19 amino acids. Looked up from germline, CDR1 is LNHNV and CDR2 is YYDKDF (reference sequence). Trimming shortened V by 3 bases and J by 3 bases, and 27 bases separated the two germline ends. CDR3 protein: CATSSVLPTTRSGVYEQYF. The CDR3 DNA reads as TGTGCCACCAGCAGCGTCTTACCTACTACCAGATCAGGGGTCTACGAGCAGTACTTC.

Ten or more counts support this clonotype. The CDR3 loop is CASSPGLAGERSYNEQFF. The CDR3 DNA sequence: TGTGCCAGCAGCCCTGGACTAGCGGGAGAAAGGTCCTACAATGAGCAGTTCTTC. This chain joins TRBV7-7 and TRBJ2-1, with 13 bases identical to TRBD2. From germline, CDR1 is SSHAT and CDR2 FNYEAQ (reference sequence). The CDR3 consists of 18 residues. V lost 5 bases, J lost 1 base, and 8 bases stayed unmatched.

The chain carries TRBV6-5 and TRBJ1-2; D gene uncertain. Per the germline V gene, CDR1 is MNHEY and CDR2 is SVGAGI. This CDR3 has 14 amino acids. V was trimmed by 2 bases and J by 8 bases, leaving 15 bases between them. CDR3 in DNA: TGTGCCAGCAGTTACGTACACGGTGCAGAGGGCTACACCTTC. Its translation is CASSYVHGAEGYTF.

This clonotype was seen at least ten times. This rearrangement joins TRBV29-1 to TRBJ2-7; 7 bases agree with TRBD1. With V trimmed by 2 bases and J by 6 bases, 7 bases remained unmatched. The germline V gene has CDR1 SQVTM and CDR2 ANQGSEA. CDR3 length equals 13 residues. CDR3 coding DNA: TGCAGCGTTGAAAGACAGGGATCGAGCGAGCAGTACTTC. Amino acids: CSVERQGSSEQYF.

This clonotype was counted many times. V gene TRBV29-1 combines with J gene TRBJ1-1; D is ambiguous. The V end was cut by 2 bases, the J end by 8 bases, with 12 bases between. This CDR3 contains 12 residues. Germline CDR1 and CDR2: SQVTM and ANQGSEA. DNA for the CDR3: TGCAGCGTTGAAAGATCGCGTGGGGAAGCTTTCTTT. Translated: CSVERSRGEAFF.

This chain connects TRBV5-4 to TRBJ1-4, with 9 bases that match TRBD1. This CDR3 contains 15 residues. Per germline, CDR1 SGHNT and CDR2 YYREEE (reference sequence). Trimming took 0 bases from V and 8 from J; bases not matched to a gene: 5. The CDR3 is CASSLAGTGKEKLFF. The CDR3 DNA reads TGTGCCAGCAGCTTGGCCGGGACAGGGAAAGAAAAACTGTTTTTT.

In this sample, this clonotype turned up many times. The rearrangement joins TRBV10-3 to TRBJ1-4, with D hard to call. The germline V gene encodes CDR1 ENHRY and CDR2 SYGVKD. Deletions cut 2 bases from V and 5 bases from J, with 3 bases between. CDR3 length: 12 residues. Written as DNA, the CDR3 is TGTGCCATCAGTGAGGCGAATGAAAAACTGTTTTTT. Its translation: CAISEANEKLFF.

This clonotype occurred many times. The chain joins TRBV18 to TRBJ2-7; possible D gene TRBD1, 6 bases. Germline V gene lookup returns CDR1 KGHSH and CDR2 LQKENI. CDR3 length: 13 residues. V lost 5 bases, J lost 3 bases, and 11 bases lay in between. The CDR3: CASSSQGYYEQYF. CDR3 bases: TGTGCCAGCTCATCTCAGGGGTACTACGAGCAGTACTTC.

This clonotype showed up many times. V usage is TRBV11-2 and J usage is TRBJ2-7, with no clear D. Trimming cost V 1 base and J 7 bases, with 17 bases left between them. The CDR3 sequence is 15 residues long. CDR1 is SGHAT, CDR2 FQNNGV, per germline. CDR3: CASSLVASVEWEQYF. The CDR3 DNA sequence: TGTGCCAGCAGCTTAGTGGCCAGTGTGGAATGGGAGCAGTACTTC.

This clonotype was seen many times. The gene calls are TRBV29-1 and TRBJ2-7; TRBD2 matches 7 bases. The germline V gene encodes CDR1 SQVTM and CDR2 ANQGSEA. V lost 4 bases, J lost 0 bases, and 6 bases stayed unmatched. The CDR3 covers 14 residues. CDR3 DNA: TGCAGCGTTGGAGAACTAGCGTCCTCCTACGAGCAGTACTTC. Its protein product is CSVGELASSYEQYF.

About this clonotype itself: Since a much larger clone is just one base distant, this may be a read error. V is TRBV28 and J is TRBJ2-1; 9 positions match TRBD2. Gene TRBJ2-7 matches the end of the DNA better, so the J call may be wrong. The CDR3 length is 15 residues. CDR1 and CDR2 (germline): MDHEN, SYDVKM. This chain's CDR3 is CASGFLLAGSYEQYF. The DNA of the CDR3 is TGTGCCAGCGGTTTCCTACTAGCGGGCTCCTACGAGCAGTACTTC.

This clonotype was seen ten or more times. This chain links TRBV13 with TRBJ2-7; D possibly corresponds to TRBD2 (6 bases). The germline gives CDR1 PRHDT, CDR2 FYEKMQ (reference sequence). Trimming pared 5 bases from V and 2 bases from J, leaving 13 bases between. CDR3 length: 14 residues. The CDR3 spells CASSRGTSTYEQYF. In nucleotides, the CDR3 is TGTGCCAGCAGCCGGGGGACGTCCACCTACGAGCAGTACTTC.

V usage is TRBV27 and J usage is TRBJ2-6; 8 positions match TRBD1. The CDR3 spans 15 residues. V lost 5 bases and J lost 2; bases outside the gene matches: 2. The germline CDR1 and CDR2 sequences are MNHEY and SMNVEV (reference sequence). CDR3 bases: TGTGCCAGCAGTCGACAGGGGACTGGGGCCAACGTCCTGACTTTC. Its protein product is CASSRQGTGANVLTF. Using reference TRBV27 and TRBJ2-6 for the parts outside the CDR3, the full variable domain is EAQVTQNPRYLITVTGKKLTVTCSQNMNHEYMSWYRQDPGLGLRQIYYSMNVEVTDKGDVPEGYKVSRKEKRNFPLILESPSPNQTSLYFCASSRQGTGANVLTFGAGSRLTVL.

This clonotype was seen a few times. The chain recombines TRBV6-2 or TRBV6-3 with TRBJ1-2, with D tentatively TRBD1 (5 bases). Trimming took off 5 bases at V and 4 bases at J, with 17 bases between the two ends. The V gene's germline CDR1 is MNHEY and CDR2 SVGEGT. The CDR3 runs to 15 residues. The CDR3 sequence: CASSEAGGGPYGYTF. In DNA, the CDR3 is TGTGCCAGCAGTGAAGCGGGGGGTGGCCCCTATGGCTACACCTTC.

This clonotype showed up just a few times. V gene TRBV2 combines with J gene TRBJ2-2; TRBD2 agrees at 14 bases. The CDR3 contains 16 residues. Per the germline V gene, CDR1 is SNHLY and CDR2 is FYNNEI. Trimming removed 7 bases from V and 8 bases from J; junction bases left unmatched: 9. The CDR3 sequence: CASNGGTSGRGGELFF. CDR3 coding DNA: TGTGCCAGCAACGGTGGGACTAGCGGGAGAGGGGGGGAGCTGTTTTTT.

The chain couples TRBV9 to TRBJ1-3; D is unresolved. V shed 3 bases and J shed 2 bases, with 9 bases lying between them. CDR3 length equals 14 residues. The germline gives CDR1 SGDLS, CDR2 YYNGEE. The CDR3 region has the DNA TGTGCCAGCAGCGGACCGGGCCCTGGAAACACCATATATTTT. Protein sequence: CASSGPGPGNTIYF.

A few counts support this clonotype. CDR3 in amino acids: CASGLGRVYEQYF. The CDR3 region has the DNA TGTGCTAGTGGTTTAGGCAGGGTCTACGAGCAGTACTTC. The gene calls are TRBV12-5 and TRBJ2-7, with a tentative D call TRBD1 (5 bases). Looked up from germline, CDR1 is LGHNT and CDR2 is FRNRAP. Deletions cut 3 bases from V and 3 bases from J, with 9 bases between. This CDR3 is 13 amino acids long.

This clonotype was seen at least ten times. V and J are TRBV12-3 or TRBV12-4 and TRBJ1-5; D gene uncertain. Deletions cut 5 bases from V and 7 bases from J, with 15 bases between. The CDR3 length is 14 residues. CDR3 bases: TGTGCCAGCAGTCCAGAGTCCTCCCGCCAGCCCCAGCATTTT. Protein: CASSPESSRQPQHF.

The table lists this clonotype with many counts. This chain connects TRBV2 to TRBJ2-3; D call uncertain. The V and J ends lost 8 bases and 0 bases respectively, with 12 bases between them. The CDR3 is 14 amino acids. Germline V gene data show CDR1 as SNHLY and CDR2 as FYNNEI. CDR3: CASLVTTSTDTQYF. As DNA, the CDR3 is TGTGCCAGCCTTGTAACTACGAGCACAGATACGCAGTATTTT.

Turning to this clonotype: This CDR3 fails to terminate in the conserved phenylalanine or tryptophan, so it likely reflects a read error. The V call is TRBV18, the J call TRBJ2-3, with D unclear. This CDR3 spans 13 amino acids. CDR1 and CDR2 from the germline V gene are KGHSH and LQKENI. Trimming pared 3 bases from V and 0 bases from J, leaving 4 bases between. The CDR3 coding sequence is TGTGCCAGCTCACCCGGCAGCACAGATACGCAGTATCTT. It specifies CASSPGSTDTQYL.

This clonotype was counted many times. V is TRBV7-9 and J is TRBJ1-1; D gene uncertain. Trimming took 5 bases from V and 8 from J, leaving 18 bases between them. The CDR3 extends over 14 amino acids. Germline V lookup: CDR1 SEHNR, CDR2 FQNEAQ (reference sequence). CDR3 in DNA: TGTGCCAGCAGCACGGGAGCACCATCGACGGAAGCTTTCTTT. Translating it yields CASSTGAPSTEAFF.

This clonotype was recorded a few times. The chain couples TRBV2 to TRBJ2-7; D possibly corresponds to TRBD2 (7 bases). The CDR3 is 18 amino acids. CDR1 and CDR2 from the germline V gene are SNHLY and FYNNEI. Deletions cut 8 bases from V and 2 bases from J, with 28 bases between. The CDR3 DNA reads TGTGCCAGCTCACCGCAGGCGGGGGCCGGGGGGCAGACCTACGAGCAGTACTTC. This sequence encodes CASSPQAGAGGQTYEQYF.

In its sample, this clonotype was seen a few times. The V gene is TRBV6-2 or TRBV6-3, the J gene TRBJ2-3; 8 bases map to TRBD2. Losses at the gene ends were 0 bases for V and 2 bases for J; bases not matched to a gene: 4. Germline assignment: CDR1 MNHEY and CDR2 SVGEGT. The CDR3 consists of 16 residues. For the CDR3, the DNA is TGTGCCAGCAGTTACTCGGTAGCGGGGTCCACAGATACGCAGTATTTT. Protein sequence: CASSYSVAGSTDTQYF.

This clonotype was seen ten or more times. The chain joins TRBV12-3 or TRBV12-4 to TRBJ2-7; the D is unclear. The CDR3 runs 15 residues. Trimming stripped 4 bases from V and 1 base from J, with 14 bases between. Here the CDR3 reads CASSSPPDYSYEQYF. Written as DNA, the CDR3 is TGTGCCAGCAGTTCCCCCCCCGATTATTCCTACGAGCAGTACTTC.

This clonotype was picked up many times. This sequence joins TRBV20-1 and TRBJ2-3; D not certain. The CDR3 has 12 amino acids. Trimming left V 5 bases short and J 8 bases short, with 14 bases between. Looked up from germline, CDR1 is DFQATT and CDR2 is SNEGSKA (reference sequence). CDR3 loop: CSADTAQVTQYF. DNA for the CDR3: TGCAGTGCTGATACCGCTCAGGTTACGCAGTATTTT.

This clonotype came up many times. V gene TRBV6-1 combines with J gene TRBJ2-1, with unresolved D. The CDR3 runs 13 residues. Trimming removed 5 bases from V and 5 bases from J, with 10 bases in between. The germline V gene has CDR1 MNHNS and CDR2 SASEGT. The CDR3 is CASSTRPNNEQFF. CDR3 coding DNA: TGTGCCAGCAGTACCAGGCCTAACAATGAGCAGTTCTTC.

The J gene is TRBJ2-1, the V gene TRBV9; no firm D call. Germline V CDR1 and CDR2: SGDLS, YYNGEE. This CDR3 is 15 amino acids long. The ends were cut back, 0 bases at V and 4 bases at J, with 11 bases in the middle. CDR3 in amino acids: CASSVGADPYNEQFF. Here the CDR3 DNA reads TGTGCCAGCAGCGTAGGGGCAGACCCATACAATGAGCAGTTCTTC.